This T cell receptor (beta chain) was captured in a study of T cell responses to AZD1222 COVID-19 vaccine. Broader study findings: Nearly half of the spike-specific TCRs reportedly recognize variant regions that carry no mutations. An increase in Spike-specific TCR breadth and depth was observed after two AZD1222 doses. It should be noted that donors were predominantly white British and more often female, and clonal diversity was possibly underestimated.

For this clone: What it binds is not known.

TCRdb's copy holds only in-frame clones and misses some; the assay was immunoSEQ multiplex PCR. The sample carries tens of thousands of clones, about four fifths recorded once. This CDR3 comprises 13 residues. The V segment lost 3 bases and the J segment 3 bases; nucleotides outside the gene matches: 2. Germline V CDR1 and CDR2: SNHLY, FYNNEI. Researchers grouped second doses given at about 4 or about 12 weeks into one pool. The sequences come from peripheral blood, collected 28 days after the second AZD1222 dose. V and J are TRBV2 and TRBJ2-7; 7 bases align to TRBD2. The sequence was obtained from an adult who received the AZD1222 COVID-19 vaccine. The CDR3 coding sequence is TGTGCCAGCAGTGACGCTAGCGGCTACGAGCAGTACTTC. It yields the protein CASSDASGYEQYF.